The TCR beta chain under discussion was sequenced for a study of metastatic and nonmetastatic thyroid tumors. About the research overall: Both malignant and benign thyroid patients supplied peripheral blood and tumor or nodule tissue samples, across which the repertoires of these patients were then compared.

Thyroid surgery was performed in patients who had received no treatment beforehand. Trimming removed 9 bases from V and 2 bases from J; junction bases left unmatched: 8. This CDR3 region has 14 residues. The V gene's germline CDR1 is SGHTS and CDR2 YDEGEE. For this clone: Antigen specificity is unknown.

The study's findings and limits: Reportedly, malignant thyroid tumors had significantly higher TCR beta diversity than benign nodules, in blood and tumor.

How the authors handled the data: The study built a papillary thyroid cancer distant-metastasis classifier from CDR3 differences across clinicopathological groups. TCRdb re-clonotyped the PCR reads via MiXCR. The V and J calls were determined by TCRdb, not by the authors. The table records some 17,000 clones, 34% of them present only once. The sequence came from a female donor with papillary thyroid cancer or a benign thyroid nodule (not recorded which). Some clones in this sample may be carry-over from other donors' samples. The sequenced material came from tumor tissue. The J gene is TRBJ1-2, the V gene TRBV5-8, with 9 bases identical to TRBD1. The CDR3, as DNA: TGTGCCATGACCCGGGACAGGGAGAACTATGGCTACACCTTC. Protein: CAMTRDRENYGYTF.